Below, 24 T cell receptor beta chains from the same sample are listed, as sequenced in a study of OX40 agonist ivuxolimab in advanced cancers. Produced via immunoSEQ multiplex PCR; TCRdb's table is partial and in-frame only. The data show roughly 72,000 clones, 81% seen once. Sequenced here: CD4+ or CD8+ T cells sorted from blood, sampled in a trial of the OX40 agonist ivuxolimab. These receptors all come from an adult with an advanced solid tumor such as melanoma, head and neck, liver or kidney cancer.

The CDR3 spells CASSVRQGAETGELFF. The CDR3 coding sequence is TGTGCCAGCAGCGTTCGACAGGGGGCTGAAACCGGGGAGCTGTTTTTT. V usage is TRBV9 and J usage is TRBJ2-2, with 10 nucleotides matching TRBD1. This CDR3 is built from 16 residues. In germline, CDR1 is SGDLS, CDR2 YYNGEE. After removal of 2 bases from V and 5 bases from J, the junction contained 6 bases not matched to a gene.

This sequence joins TRBV10-2 and TRBJ1-2; 9 nucleotides agree with TRBD1. This CDR3 is 15 amino acids long. Germline CDR1 WSHSY, CDR2 SAAADI. With 5 bases clipped from V and 7 bases from J, the junction kept 11 bases outside the gene matches. The CDR3 bases are TGCGCCAGCAGTCAAAGGGGACAGGGATCCGGTGGCTACACCTTC. This translates into CASSQRGQGSGGYTF.

Written as DNA, the CDR3 is TGTGCCAGCAGTTGGCTCCTCAGAATTCCGGATTGGCTCCCAGGGGAGGCGAACACCGGGGAGCTGTTTTTT. Its translation is CASSWLLRIPDWLPGEANTGELFF. The chain couples TRBV27 to TRBJ2-2; D is perhaps TRBD1 or TRBD2 (6 bases each). This CDR3 has 24 amino acids. CDR1 MNHEY and CDR2 SMNVEV come from the germline V gene (reference sequence). The V end lost 4 bases, the J end lost 0 bases, and 36 bases lay between the germline ends.

The rearrangement uses TRBV19 and TRBJ1-2; perhaps TRBD1 as D (5 bases). The CDR3 contains 16 residues. V dropped 2 bases and J dropped 4 bases, with 17 bases sitting between them. Per germline, CDR1 LNHDA and CDR2 SQIVND (reference sequence). The CDR3 is CASSIMGLGQSYGYTF. CDR3 DNA sequence: TGTGCCAGTAGTATAATGGGGCTGGGGCAGAGCTATGGCTACACCTTC.

This chain links TRBV27 with TRBJ1-6; 7 bases are shared with TRBD1. Germline trimming cut 6 bases from V and 10 bases from J; bases unmatched to any gene: 12. The germline CDR1 and CDR2 sequences are MNHEY and SMNVEV (reference sequence). This CDR3 comprises 15 residues. The CDR3 loop reads CASSSGDRAYSPLHF. CDR3 nucleotides: TGTGCCAGCAGCTCGGGAGACAGGGCCTACTCACCCCTCCACTTT.

This chain links TRBV5-1 with TRBJ1-1, with a tentative D call TRBD1 (5 bases). V lost 2 bases to trimming and J lost 8 bases, with 13 bases between them. From germline, CDR1 is SGHRS and CDR2 YFSETQ. The CDR3 is 13 residues long. The CDR3 region is CASSLWGESEAFF. The CDR3 coding sequence is TGCGCCAGCAGCTTATGGGGGGAGTCCGAAGCTTTCTTT.

The chain couples TRBV6-5 to TRBJ2-3; tentatively, D is TRBD1 (6 bases). Looked up from germline, CDR1 is MNHEY and CDR2 is SVGAGI. V shed 7 bases and J shed 4 bases, with 12 bases lying between them. This CDR3 spans 13 amino acids. CDR3 region: CASKSPGADTQYF. The CDR3 bases are TGTGCCAGCAAAAGCCCAGGGGCAGATACGCAGTATTTT.

The chain employs TRBV5-5 and TRBJ2-3; either TRBD1 or TRBD2 may fit D (6 bases each). CDR1 SGHKS and CDR2 YYEKEE come from the germline V gene (reference sequence). V was trimmed by 3 bases and J by 4 bases, leaving 15 bases between them. The CDR3 is made up of 15 amino acids. CDR3 sequence reads: CASSYKGGDPDTQYF. CDR3 sequence (DNA): TGTGCCAGCAGCTACAAGGGGGGCGATCCAGATACGCAGTATTTT.

The rearrangement links TRBV5-8 to TRBJ2-5; TRBD2 matches 8 bases. Germline V gives CDR1 SGHTS, CDR2 YDEGEE. The CDR3 loop spans 15 amino acids. V lost 2 bases to trimming and J lost 4 bases; unmatched junction nucleotides: 7. The CDR3 sequence is CASSFSGIVRETQYF. CDR3 coding DNA: TGTGCCAGCAGCTTTAGCGGGATAGTAAGAGAGACCCAGTACTTC.

This clone is categorized as medium-sized (0.01 to 0.1%). The V and J genes are TRBV5-4 and TRBJ2-7; a possible D gene is TRBD2 (6 bases). The CDR3 extends over 13 amino acids. V lost 2 bases, J lost 6 bases, and 12 bases lay in between. Germline CDR1 SGHNT, CDR2 YYREEE (reference sequence). This CDR3 is CASSFFGGPEQYF. The CDR3 DNA follows: TGTGCCAGCAGCTTCTTCGGAGGGCCCGAGCAGTACTTC.

This sequence joins TRBV6-6 and TRBJ1-1; a possible D gene is TRBD1 (6 bases). Germline V lookup: CDR1 MNHNY, CDR2 SVGAGI (reference sequence). This CDR3 region has 12 residues. The V and J ends lost 7 bases and 5 bases respectively, with 11 bases between them. This CDR3 is CASKAGETEAFF. CDR3 sequence (DNA): TGTGCCAGCAAGGCAGGGGAAACTGAAGCTTTCTTT.

The chain links TRBV12-5 to TRBJ2-7; D gene unclear. V was cut by 2 bases and J by 5 bases, with 25 bases left in between. The germline CDR1 and CDR2 sequences are LGHNT and FRNRAP. The CDR3 contains 18 residues. CDR3 in amino acids: CASGLIFGSGYKGDEQYF. The DNA for the CDR3 is TGTGCTAGTGGTTTGATATTTGGGTCAGGATACAAGGGCGACGAGCAGTACTTC.

This clone was counted a few times. This rearrangement joins TRBV2 to TRBJ2-1; 8 bases fit TRBD2. The ends lost 6 bases at V and 0 bases at J; junction bases unmatched: 4. The germline CDR1 and CDR2 sequences are SNHLY and FYNNEI. This CDR3 is built from 15 residues. The CDR3 reads CASRERGGSYNEQFF. The CDR3 DNA follows: TGTGCCAGCAGAGAACGGGGGGGCTCCTACAATGAGCAGTTCTTC.

The V call is TRBV19, the J call TRBJ1-4; 9 bases fit TRBD1. The CDR3 contains 20 residues. Trimming took 4 bases from V and 3 from J; bases not matched to a gene: 18. The germline V gene encodes CDR1 LNHDA and CDR2 SQIVND (reference sequence). CDR3 DNA sequence: TGTGCCAGTAGTAAAAGAACCGGGACAGGGAAAATAAAGCCTAATGAAAAACTGTTTTTT. This encodes CASSKRTGTGKIKPNEKLFF.

The chain uses TRBV2 and TRBJ2-2; TRBD2 might be the D (6 bases). Trimming took 6 bases from V and 2 from J, leaving 13 bases between them. Per the germline V gene, CDR1 is SNHLY and CDR2 is FYNNEI. The CDR3 spans 15 residues. CDR3 bases: TGTGCCAGCAGGGGGGAGGCGGCAAACACCGGGGAGCTGTTTTTT. Protein: CASRGEAANTGELFF.

The chain combines TRBV6-5 with TRBJ1-4; 7 nucleotides line up with TRBD1. V dropped 3 bases and J dropped 8; count of bases not matched to a gene: 6. The CDR3 has 14 residues. Per germline, CDR1 MNHEY and CDR2 SVGAGI. CDR3 sequence: CASSYGDSHEKLFF. As DNA, the CDR3 is TGTGCCAGCAGTTATGGGGACAGCCACGAAAAACTGTTTTTT.

The rearrangement links TRBV11-2 to TRBJ2-7, with D possibly matching TRBD2 (6 bases). The germline V gene encodes CDR1 SGHAT and CDR2 FQNNGV. The ends were cut back, 4 bases at V and 6 bases at J, with 16 bases in the middle. There are 14 residues in the CDR3. In DNA form, the CDR3 reads TGTGCCAGCAGCTCCTGGGGGGTTACCTCCGAGCAGTACTTC. Amino acid sequence: CASSSWGVTSEQYF.

V and J are TRBV18 and TRBJ2-3; TRBD1 is a possible D gene (5 bases). The germline V gene encodes CDR1 KGHSH and CDR2 LQKENI. The CDR3 runs to 16 residues. The ends were cut back, 2 bases at V and 0 bases at J, with 12 bases in the middle. The CDR3 region is CASSPYVQGSTDTQYF. Written as DNA, the CDR3 is TGTGCCAGCTCACCATACGTTCAGGGAAGCACAGATACGCAGTATTTT. Variable domain in full (rest from reference TRBV18 and TRBJ2-3): NAGVMQNPRHLVRRRGQEARLRCSPMKGHSHVYWYRQLPEEGLKFMVYLQKENIIDESGMPKERFSAEFPKEGPSILRIQQVVRGDSAAYFCASSPYVQGSTDTQYFGPGTRLTVL.

The rearrangement joins TRBV5-1 to TRBJ1-5; TRBD1 matches at 8 bases. The CDR3 covers 14 residues. Losses at the gene ends were 4 bases for V and 5 bases for J; bases not matched to a gene: 5. Germline V gene sequence: CDR1 SGHRS, CDR2 YFSETQ. The CDR3 DNA is TGCGCCAGCAGCCCGGGGACAGGAGATCAGCCCCAGCATTTT. Protein sequence: CASSPGTGDQPQHF.

J is TRBJ1-6 and V is TRBV27, with D possibly being TRBD1 (6 bases). The CDR3 covers 16 residues. V was shortened by 5 bases and J by 8 bases, with 19 bases between the two germline ends. The germline V gene has CDR1 MNHEY and CDR2 SMNVEV (reference sequence). The CDR3 spells CASSIKWTVRDSPLHF. The DNA for the CDR3 is TGTGCCAGCAGTATCAAATGGACAGTGAGGGATTCACCCCTCCACTTT.

This chain joins TRBV5-1 and TRBJ2-5; D assignment may be TRBD1 or TRBD2 (5 bases each). CDR3 size: 14 residues. V lost 1 base to trimming and J lost 0 bases, with 7 bases between them. CDR1 is SGHRS, CDR2 YFSETQ, per germline. The CDR3 sequence is CASSLMGDQETQYF. The CDR3 coding sequence is TGCGCCAGCAGCTTGATGGGGGACCAAGAGACCCAGTACTTC.

This clone was picked up one time. V usage is TRBV27 and J usage is TRBJ2-5, with D perhaps matching TRBD2 (6 bases). The CDR3 totals 13 residues. V lost 3 bases to trimming and J lost 4 bases, with 9 bases between them. Germline V gene lookup returns CDR1 MNHEY and CDR2 SMNVEV (reference sequence). The CDR3 spells CASSFVGGETQYF. The CDR3 nucleotides read TGTGCCAGCAGTTTTGTGGGGGGAGAGACCCAGTACTTC.

This chain links TRBV23-1 with TRBJ1-2, with 9 bases matching TRBD1. TRBV23-1 is labeled an ORF, and its function is uncertain. The CDR3 is 14 amino acids. V lost 6 bases to trimming and J lost 3 bases; unmatched junction nucleotides: 5. CDR3 loop: CASRDRGFDYGYTF. As DNA, the CDR3 is TGCGCCAGCAGGGACAGGGGATTTGACTATGGCTACACCTTC.

This chain links TRBV6-5 with TRBJ2-6; D is ambiguous. V lost 5 bases to trimming and J lost 4 bases, with 9 bases between them. The length of the CDR3 is 14 residues. Germline CDR1 MNHEY, CDR2 SVGAGI. The CDR3 loop is CASSEVSGANVLTF. CDR3 nucleotide sequence: TGTGCCAGCAGTGAAGTATCCGGGGCCAACGTCCTGACTTTC.